This entry lists 2 T cell receptor beta chains sequenced from one sample in a study of somatic mutations in cytotoxic T cells in rheumatoid arthritis. The method was immunoSEQ multiplex PCR; TCRdb's version includes in-frame clones alone and lacks a portion of them. The repertoire includes 6,500 to 10,000 clones, less than 80% of them detected once, and roughly 40% sits in the top ten. The source material was CD8+ T cells sorted from blood. The receptors stem from a woman aged 45-65 years in good health.

A single count supports this clone. The chain has TRBV6-1 and TRBJ2-1; 7 bases are a match to TRBD2. V lost 4 bases to trimming and J lost 0 bases; unmatched junction nucleotides: 9. Germline CDR1 MNHNS, CDR2 SASEGT. CDR3 length equals 17 residues. This CDR3 is CASSVFVAGDSYNEQFF. The CDR3 region has the DNA TGTGCCAGCAGTGTTTTCGTGGCGGGGGACTCCTACAATGAGCAGTTCTTC.

In this sample, this clone turned up once. J is TRBJ2-7 and V is TRBV19; D is uncertain. This CDR3 region has 13 residues. The germline V gene encodes CDR1 LNHDA and CDR2 SQIVND (reference sequence). Trimming took 7 bases from V and 6 from J, leaving 16 bases between them. The CDR3 region is CASTWADHAEQYF. In DNA form, the CDR3 reads TGTGCCAGTACCTGGGCAGACCACGCCGAGCAGTACTTC.